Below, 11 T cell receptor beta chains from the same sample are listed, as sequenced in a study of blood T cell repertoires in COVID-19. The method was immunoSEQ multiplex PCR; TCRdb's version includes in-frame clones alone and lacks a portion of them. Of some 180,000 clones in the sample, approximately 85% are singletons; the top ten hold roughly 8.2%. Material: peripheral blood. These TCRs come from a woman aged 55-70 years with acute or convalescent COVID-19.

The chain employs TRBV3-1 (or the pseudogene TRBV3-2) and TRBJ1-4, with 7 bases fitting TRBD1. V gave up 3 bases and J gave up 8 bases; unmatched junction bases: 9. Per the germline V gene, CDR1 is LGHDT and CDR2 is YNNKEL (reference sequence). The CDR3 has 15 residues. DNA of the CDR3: TGTGCCAGCAGCCATCGTCTAGGGGGCAGCGAAAAACTGTTTTTT. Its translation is CASSHRLGGSEKLFF.

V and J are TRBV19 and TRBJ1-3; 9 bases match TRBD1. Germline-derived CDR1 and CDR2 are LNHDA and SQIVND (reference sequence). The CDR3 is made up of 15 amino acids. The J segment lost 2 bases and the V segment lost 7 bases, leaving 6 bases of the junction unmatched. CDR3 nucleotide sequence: TGTGCCAGTAACTCGGGGACAGGGCCTGGAAACACCATATATTTT. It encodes CASNSGTGPGNTIYF.

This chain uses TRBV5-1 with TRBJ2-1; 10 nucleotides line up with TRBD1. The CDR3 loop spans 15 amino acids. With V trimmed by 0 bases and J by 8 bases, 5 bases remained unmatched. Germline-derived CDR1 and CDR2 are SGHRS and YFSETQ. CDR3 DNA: TGCGCCAGCAGCTTGGTCGGACAGGGGGATGATGAGCAGTTCTTC. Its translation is CASSLVGQGDDEQFF.

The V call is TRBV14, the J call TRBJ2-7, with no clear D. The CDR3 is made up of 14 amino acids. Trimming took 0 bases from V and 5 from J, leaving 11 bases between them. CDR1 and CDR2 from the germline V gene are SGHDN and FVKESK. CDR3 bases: TGTGCCAGCAGCCAAGATCTCGTGAGCCACGAGCAGTACTTC. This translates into CASSQDLVSHEQYF.

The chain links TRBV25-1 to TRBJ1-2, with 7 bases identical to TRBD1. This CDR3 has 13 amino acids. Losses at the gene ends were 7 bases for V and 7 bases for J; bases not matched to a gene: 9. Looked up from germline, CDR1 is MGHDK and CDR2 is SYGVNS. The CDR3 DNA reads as TGTGCCAGCACCCCTCGGGACAGATCTGGCTACACCTTC. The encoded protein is CASTPRDRSGYTF.

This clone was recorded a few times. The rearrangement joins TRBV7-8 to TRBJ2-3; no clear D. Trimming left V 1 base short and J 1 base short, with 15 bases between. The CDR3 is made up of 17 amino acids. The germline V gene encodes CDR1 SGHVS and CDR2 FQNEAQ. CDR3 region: CASSLGQTGFGTDTQYF. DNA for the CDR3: TGTGCCAGCAGCTTAGGCCAGACTGGTTTTGGCACAGATACGCAGTATTTT. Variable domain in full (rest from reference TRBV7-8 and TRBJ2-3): GAGVSQSPRYKVAKRGQDVALRCDPISGHVSLFWYQQALGQGPEFLTYFQNEAQLDKSGLPSDRFFAERPEGSVSTLKIQRTQQEDSAVYLCASSLGQTGFGTDTQYFGPGTRLTVL.

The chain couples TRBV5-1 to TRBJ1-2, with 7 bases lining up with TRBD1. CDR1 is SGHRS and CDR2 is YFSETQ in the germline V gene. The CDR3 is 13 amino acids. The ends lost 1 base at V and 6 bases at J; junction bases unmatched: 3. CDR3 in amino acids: CASSLTGADGYTF. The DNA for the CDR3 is TGCGCCAGCAGCTTGACAGGGGCAGATGGCTACACCTTC.

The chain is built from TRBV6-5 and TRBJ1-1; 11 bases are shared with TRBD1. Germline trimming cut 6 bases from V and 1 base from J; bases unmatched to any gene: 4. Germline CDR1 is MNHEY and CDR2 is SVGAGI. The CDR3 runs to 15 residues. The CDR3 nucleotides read TGTGCCAGCAGAGGGACAGGGGGGACGAACACTGAAGCTTTCTTT. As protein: CASRGTGGTNTEAFF.

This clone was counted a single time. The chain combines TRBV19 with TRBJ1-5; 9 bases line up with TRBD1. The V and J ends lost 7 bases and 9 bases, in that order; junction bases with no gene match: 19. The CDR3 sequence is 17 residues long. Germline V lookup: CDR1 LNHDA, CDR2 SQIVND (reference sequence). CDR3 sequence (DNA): TGTGCCAGTAATACCTGGGGGCCCCGGGACAGGGACGCGCCCCAGCATTTT. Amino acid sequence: CASNTWGPRDRDAPQHF.

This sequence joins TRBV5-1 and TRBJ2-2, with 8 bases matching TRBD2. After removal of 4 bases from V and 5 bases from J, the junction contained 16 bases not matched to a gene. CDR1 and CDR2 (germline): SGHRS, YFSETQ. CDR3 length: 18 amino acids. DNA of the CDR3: TGCGCCAGCAGCCCGGGTGCTAGCGGGCTCCCGGGGACCGGGGAGCTGTTTTTT. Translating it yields CASSPGASGLPGTGELFF.

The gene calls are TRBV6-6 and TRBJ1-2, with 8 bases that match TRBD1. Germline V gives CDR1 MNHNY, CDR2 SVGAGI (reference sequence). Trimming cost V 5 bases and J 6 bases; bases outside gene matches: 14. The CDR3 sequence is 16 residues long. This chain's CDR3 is CASSPGDRGRRNGYTF. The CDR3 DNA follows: TGTGCCAGCAGTCCTGGTGACAGGGGAAGGCGTAATGGCTACACCTTC.